The rows below give T cell receptor beta chains drawn from one sample of a study of blood T cell repertoires in COVID-19. Sequencing used immunoSEQ multiplex PCR; TCRdb keeps in-frame clones, though not all of them. The sample shows just over 95,000 clones, about nine tenths of them seen only once. Sequenced sample: peripheral blood. Every receptor here comes from a man aged 50 to 60 with acute or convalescent COVID-19. The CDR3 runs from the conserved cysteine through the conserved F or W. A D gene is named only where the DNA matches it firmly. Clone size is given for some rows only: seen once, a few or many times, or a class if the clone is expanded.

clone_size	d_call	v_call	j_call	cdr3_aa	cdr3_nt
-	-	TRBV6-5	TRBJ1-5	CASRPDGTRNQPQHF	TGTGCCAGCAGGCCCGACGGGACACGAAATCAGCCCCAGCATTTT
-	TRBD1	TRBV5-6	TRBJ1-5	CASSYSGTGRFQPQHF	TGTGCCAGCAGCTACTCCGGGACAGGGCGGTTTCAGCCCCAGCATTTT
-	-	TRBV7-2	TRBJ2-6	CASSLGASGANVLTF	TGTGCCAGCAGCTTAGGAGCTTCTGGGGCCAACGTCCTGACTTTC
-	-	TRBV18	TRBJ1-2	CASSPQWARGPSGYTF	TGTGCCAGCTCACCACAATGGGCCAGGGGCCCTTCTGGCTACACCTTC
-	-	TRBV3-1/TRBV3-2	TRBJ1-5	CASSQGRSGNQPQHF	TGTGCCAGCAGCCAAGGTAGGAGTGGCAATCAGCCCCAGCATTTT
-	TRBD2	TRBV7-7	TRBJ2-7	CASSPSPSSGIPEQYF	TGTGCCAGCAGCCCAAGCCCTTCTAGCGGAATTCCCGAGCAGTACTTC
-	TRBD2	TRBV7-2	TRBJ2-7	CASSLELAGGLYYEQYF	TGTGCCAGCAGCTTAGAACTAGCGGGAGGACTATACTACGAGCAGTACTTC
-	-	TRBV3-1/TRBV3-2	TRBJ2-7	CASSQDVRGYEQYF	TGTGCCAGCAGCCAAGATGTTAGGGGCTACGAGCAGTACTTC
-	-	TRBV28	TRBJ2-2	CASSPIRDMGELFF	TGTGCCAGCAGTCCGATCCGGGACATGGGGGAGCTGTTTTTT
few	-	TRBV19	TRBJ1-2	CAASPGSRPDYGYTF	TGTGCCGCCTCCCCCGGGTCCCGACCCGACTATGGCTACACCTTC
-	-	TRBV7-9	TRBJ1-2	CASSSFRGTEGYTF	TGTGCCAGCAGCTCGTTTAGGGGAACGGAGGGCTACACCTTC
-	-	TRBV5-4	TRBJ2-5	CASSLFLTGETQYF	TGTGCCAGCAGCTTGTTTCTGACGGGAGAGACCCAGTACTTC
-	-	TRBV30	TRBJ1-2	CARTRGLTYEEGYTF	TGTGCGCGCACCCGGGGACTTACCTATGAGGAGGGCTACACCTTC
-	-	TRBV9	TRBJ1-1	CASSVASATEYPAFF	TGTGCCAGCAGCGTAGCCTCCGCGACAGAATATCCGGCTTTCTTT
-	TRBD1	TRBV18	TRBJ2-1	CASSPSTGVTNEQFF	TGTGCCAGCTCACCTTCGACAGGGGTGACGAATGAGCAGTTCTTC
-	TRBD2	TRBV7-8	TRBJ2-5	CASQLLAGQETQYF	TGTGCCAGCCAGCTACTAGCGGGCCAAGAGACCCAGTACTTC
once	-	TRBV27	TRBJ2-7	CASSSSLEQYF	TGTGCCAGCAGTTCATCCCTCGAGCAGTACTTC
-	-	TRBV11-2	TRBJ1-4	CASSARSVGANEKLFF	TGTGCCAGCAGCGCCCGCTCAGTGGGAGCTAATGAAAAACTGTTTTTT
-	TRBD2	TRBV14	TRBJ2-7	CASSQLLIAGDTYEQYF	TGTGCCAGCAGCCAACTTCTCATAGCGGGAGACACCTACGAGCAGTACTTC
-	TRBD1	TRBV24-1	TRBJ1-5	CATSPDDRGGNQPQHF	TGTGCCACCAGCCCCGATGACAGGGGTGGGAATCAGCCCCAGCATTTT
-	TRBD2	TRBV12-5	TRBJ2-7	CASGSQREAPGEQYF	TGTGCTAGTGGTTCTCAGCGGGAGGCGCCGGGGGAGCAGTACTTC
-	TRBD2	TRBV19	TRBJ2-1	CASIGLTSGRENEQFF	TGTGCCAGTATCGGACTGACTAGCGGGAGGGAAAATGAGCAGTTCTTC
-	-	TRBV2	TRBJ2-5	CASSEPGMVGGGTQYF	TGTGCCAGCAGTGAACCTGGGATGGTGGGAGGTGGGACCCAGTACTTC
-	-	TRBV7-9	TRBJ1-3	CASSLDLRAGGNTIYF	TGTGCCAGCAGCTTAGATCTCAGGGCAGGAGGAAACACCATATATTTT
-	-	TRBV11-3	TRBJ1-2	CASSSRTALYGYTF	TGTGCCAGCAGTTCCCGGACAGCTCTCTATGGCTACACCTTC
-	TRBD2	TRBV3-1/TRBV3-2	TRBJ2-7	CASSPKGGLAGASYEQYF	TGTGCCAGCAGCCCGAAGGGAGGGCTAGCGGGGGCCTCCTACGAGCAGTACTTC
-	-	TRBV7-2	TRBJ1-5	CASSLRRGYDQPQHF	TGTGCCAGCAGCTTAAGGCGGGGATACGATCAGCCCCAGCATTTT
-	TRBD2	TRBV5-1	TRBJ2-5	CASSLEVAGPRETQYF	TGCGCCAGCAGCTTGGAGGTAGCGGGCCCTCGGGAGACCCAGTACTTC
-	TRBD2	TRBV6-4	TRBJ2-1	CASRRTSGTDNEQFF	TGTGCCAGCAGGCGGACTAGCGGAACCGACAATGAGCAGTTCTTC
-	-	TRBV10-3	TRBJ1-4	CAISGWGGDEKLFF	TGTGCCATCAGTGGGTGGGGAGGGGATGAAAAACTGTTTTTT
-	TRBD1	TRBV6-6	TRBJ2-7	CASLTGQGYFYEQYF	TGTGCCAGTTTGACCGGACAGGGCTATTTCTACGAGCAGTACTTC
once	TRBD1	TRBV18	TRBJ1-2	CASSPRTGQGAVYGYTF	TGTGCCAGCTCACCCAGGACGGGACAGGGGGCCGTCTATGGCTACACCTTC
-	TRBD1	TRBV4-1	TRBJ1-2	CASSQRTGAFNYGYTF	TGCGCCAGCAGCCAGAGGACAGGGGCTTTTAACTATGGCTACACCTTC
-	TRBD2	TRBV5-1	TRBJ2-3	CASSLAAGVADTQYF	TGCGCCAGCAGCTTGGCGGCGGGAGTGGCAGATACGCAGTATTTT
-	TRBD2	TRBV4-1	TRBJ2-3	CASSQDWTSGRVTDTQYF	TGCGCCAGCAGCCAAGATTGGACTAGCGGGAGGGTAACAGATACGCAGTATTTT
-	TRBD1	TRBV3-1/TRBV3-2	TRBJ2-2	CASSQPTGGGTGELFF	TGTGCCAGCAGCCAACCGACAGGGGGTGGCACCGGGGAGCTGTTTTTT